This T cell receptor (beta chain) comes out of a study of CD8 T cells in Susac syndrome. Trimming stripped 3 bases from V and 1 base from J, with 7 bases between. The CDR3 totals 12 residues. Germline V gene lookup returns CDR1 DFQATT and CDR2 SNEGSKA (reference sequence). RNA amounts of about 0.5 to 1 ug underwent reverse transcription with random hexamers. immunoSEQ multiplex PCR amplified TCR beta CDR3 across 54 Vbeta, 13 Jbeta. TCRdb reprocessed the immunoSEQ multiplex PCR reads with MiXCR, giving one entry per CDR3 protein. The sample carries about 280,000 distinct CDR3 sequences, approximately 81% recorded once.

The chain carries TRBV20-1 and TRBJ2-7; D unresolved. The clonotype originates from a human donor with multiple sclerosis. Specimen: CD8+ T cells from PBMCs. For the CDR3, the DNA is TGCAGTGCTAGGGGCGGATCCTACGAGCAGTACTTC. Protein sequence: CSARGGSYEQYF.